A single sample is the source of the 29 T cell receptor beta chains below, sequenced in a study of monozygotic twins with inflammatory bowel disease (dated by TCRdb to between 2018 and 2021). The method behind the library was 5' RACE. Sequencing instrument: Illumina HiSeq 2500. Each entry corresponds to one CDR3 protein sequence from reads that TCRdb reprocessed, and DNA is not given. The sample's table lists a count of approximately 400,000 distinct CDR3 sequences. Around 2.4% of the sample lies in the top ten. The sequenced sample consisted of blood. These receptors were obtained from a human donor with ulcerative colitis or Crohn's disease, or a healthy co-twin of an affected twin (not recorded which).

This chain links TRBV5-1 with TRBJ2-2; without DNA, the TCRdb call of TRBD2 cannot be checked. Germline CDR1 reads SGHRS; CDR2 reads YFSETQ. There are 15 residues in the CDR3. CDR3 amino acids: CASGLAGGYDGELFF.

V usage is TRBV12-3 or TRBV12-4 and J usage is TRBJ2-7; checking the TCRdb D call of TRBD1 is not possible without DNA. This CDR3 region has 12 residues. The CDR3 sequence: CASTGTRNEQYF.

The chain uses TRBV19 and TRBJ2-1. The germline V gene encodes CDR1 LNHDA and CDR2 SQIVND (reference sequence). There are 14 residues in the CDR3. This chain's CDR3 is CASLGTDSYNEQFF.

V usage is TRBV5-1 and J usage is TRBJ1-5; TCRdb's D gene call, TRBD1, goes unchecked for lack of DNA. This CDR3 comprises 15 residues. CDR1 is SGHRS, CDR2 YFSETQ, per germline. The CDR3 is CASSLDSGGFQPQHF.

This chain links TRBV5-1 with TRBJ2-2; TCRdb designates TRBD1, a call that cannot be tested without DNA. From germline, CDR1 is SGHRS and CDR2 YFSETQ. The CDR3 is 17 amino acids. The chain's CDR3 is CASSLTSGQGRTGELFF.

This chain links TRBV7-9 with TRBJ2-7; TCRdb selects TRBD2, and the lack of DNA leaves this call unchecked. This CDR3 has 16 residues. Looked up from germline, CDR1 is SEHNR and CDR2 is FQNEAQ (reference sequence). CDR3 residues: CASSSRTSGGTYEQYF.

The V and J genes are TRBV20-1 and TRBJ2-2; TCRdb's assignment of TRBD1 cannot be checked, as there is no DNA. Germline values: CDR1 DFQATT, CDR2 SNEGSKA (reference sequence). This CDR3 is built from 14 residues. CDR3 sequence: CSARGGGDTGELFF.

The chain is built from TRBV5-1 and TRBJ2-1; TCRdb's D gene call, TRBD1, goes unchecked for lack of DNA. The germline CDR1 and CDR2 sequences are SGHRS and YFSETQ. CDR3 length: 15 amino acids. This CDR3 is CASSLADRVYNEQFF.

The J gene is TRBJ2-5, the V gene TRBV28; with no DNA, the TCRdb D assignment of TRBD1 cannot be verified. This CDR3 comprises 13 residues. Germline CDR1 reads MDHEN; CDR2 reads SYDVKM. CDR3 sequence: CASSLLRGETQYF.

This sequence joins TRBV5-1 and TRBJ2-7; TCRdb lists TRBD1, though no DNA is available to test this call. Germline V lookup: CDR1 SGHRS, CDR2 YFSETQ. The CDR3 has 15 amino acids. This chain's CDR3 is CASSLGGARVDEQYF.

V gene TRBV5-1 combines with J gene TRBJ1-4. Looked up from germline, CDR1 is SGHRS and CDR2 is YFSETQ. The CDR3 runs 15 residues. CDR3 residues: CASSLGVRTNEKLFF. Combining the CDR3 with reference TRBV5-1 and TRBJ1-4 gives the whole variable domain KAGVTQTPRYLIKTRGQQVTLSCSPISGHRSVSWYQQTPGQGLQFLFEYFSETQRNKGNFPGRFSGRQFSNSRSEMNVSTLELGDSALYLCASSLGVRTNEKLFFGSGTQLSVL.

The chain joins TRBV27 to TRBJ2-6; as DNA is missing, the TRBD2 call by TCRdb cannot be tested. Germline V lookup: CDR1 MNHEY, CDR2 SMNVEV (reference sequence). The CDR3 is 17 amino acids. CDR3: CASRAAGFYSGANVLTF.

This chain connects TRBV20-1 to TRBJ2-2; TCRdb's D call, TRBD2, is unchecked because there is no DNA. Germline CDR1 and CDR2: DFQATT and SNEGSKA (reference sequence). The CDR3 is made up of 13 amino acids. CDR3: CSARASGRAELFF.

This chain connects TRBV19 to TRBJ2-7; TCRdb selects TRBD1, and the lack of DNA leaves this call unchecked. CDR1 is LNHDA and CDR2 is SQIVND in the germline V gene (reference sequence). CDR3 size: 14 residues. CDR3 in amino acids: CASARTGTNYEQYF.

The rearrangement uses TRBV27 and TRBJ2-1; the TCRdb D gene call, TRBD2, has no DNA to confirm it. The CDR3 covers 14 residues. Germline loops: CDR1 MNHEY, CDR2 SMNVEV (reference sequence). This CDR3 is CAAKGASGTDEQFF.

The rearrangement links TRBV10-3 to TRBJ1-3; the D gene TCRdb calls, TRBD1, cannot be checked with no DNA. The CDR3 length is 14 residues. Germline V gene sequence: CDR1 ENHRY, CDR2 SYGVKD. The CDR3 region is CAISESRDGNTIYF.

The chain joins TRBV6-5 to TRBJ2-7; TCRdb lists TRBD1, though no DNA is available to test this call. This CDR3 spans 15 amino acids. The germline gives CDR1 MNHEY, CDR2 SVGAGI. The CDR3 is CASSYSGQRAYEQYF.

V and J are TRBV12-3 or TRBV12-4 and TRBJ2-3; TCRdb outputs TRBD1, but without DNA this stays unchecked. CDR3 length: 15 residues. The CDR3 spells CASRAWGLETDTQYF.

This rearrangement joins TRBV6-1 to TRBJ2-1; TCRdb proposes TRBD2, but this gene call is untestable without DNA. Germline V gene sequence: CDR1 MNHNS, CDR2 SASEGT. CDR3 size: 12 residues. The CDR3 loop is CASGRENNEQFF.

The CDR3 region is CASSQDSDYGYTF. The chain combines TRBV18 with TRBJ1-2; no DNA is available, so the TRBD1 call from TCRdb remains unchecked. This CDR3 has 13 amino acids. The germline V gene has CDR1 KGHSH and CDR2 LQKENI.

The chain's CDR3 is CASSPPGSLPPYF. The chain has TRBV28 and TRBJ2-7; TCRdb's assignment of TRBD1 cannot be checked, as there is no DNA. There are 13 residues in the CDR3. From germline, CDR1 is MDHEN and CDR2 SYDVKM. The full variable domain, in which reference TRBV28 and TRBJ2-7 provide the parts outside the CDR3, is DVKVTQSSRYLVKRTGEKVFLECVQDMDHENMFWYRQDPGLGLRLIYFSYDVKMKEKGDIPEGYSVSREKKERFSLILESASTNQTSMYLCASSPPGSLPPYFGPGTRLTVT.

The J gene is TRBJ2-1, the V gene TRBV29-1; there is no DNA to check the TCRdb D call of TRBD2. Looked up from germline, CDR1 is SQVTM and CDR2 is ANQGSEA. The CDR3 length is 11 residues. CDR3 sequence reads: CSVASSSEQFF.

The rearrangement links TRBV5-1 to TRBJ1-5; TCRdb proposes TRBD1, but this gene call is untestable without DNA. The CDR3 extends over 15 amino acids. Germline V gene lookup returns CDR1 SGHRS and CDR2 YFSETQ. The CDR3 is CASSKGGENNQPQHF.

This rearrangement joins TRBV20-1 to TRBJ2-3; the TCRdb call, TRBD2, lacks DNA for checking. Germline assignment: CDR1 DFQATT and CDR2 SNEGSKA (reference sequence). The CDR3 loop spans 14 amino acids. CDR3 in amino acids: CSAAREDRGDTQYF.

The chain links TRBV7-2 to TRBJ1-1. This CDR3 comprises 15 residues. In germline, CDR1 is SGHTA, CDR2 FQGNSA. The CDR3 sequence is CASSSGVGMNTEAFF.

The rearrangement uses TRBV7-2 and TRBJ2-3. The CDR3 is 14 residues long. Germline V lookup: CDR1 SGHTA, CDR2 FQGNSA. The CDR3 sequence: CASSLDAGTDTQYF.

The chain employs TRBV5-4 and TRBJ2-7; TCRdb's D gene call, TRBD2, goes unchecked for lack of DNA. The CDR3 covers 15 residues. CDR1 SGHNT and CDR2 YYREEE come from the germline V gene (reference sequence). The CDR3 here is CASSPGTSGRGEQYF.

CDR3 region: CASTRTASQETQYF. The chain is built from TRBV28 and TRBJ2-5; without DNA, the TCRdb call of TRBD1 cannot be checked. The germline V gene encodes CDR1 MDHEN and CDR2 SYDVKM. The CDR3 spans 14 residues. Looking up the rest from reference TRBV28 and TRBJ2-5 gives the full variable domain: DVKVTQSSRYLVKRTGEKVFLECVQDMDHENMFWYRQDPGLGLRLIYFSYDVKMKEKGDIPEGYSVSREKKERFSLILESASTNQTSMYLCASTRTASQETQYFGPGTRLLVL.

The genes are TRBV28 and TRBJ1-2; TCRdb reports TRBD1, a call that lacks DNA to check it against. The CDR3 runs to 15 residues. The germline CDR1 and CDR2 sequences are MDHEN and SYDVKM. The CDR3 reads CASSALGQTNYGYTF.